What follows is one T cell receptor beta chain and its context. This CDR3 is 17 amino acids long. Looked up from germline, CDR1 is KGHDR and CDR2 is SFDVKD. The V gene end was trimmed by 5 bases and the J gene end by 0 bases; junction bases not matched to a gene: 7. The data are from a study of blood T cell repertoires in COVID-19. TCRdb keeps only in-frame clones here, not all; method: immunoSEQ multiplex PCR. The sample has 250,000 or so clones, 86% seen once. Source material: PBMCs or T cells enriched from blood (not recorded which). J is TRBJ2-2 and V is TRBV24-1; 8 positions agree with TRBD1. This TCR came from a young woman who had recovered from COVID-19. CDR3 sequence (DNA): TGTGCCACCAGTGGGACAGGGTTCAAAGCGAACACCGGGGAGCTGTTTTTT. Protein product: CATSGTGFKANTGELFF.